A selection of T cell receptor beta chains follows, all from one sample in a study of beta chain features in type 1 diabetes. Measured with immunoSEQ multiplex PCR; TCRdb has only the in-frame clones, and not every one. The sample shows about 340,000 clones, roughly 14% of them seen only once. Sample: naive CD4+ T cells from blood. The receptors come from a woman between 18 and 29 years old with type 1 diabetes. Both conserved end residues are part of each CDR3. D genes are given only for firm matches. Not all rows give a size; the values are once, few, many and, for expanded clones, a class.

v_gene	d_gene	j_gene	abundance	CDR3nt	CDR3aa
TRBV7-9	.	TRBJ2-1	.	TGTGCCAGCAACAATGAGCTCCTCAGAGGGTACAATGAGCAGTTCTTC	CASNNELLRGYNEQFF
TRBV11-2	TRBD1	TRBJ1-2	.	TGTGCCAGCAGCCCCGTGACAGGGAGCTATGGCTACACCTTC	CASSPVTGSYGYTF
TRBV9	.	TRBJ2-1	few	TGTGCCAGCAGCGTAGAGCGGGCGGTAACTCCCTACAATGAGCAGTTCTTC	CASSVERAVTPYNEQFF
TRBV28	TRBD2	TRBJ2-7	.	TGTGCTGCACGGGCGGGGGGGGCTTACGAGCAGTACTTC	CAARAGGAYEQYF
TRBV5-4	TRBD1	TRBJ1-4	few	TGTGCCAGCAGCTTGGGAGACAGGGGGTACGAAAAACTGTTTTTT	CASSLGDRGYEKLFF
TRBV10-2	TRBD2	TRBJ2-3	.	TGCGCCAGCCGACTAGCGGGAGGTTCAGATACGCAGTATTTT	CASRLAGGSDTQYF
TRBV9	.	TRBJ1-1	.	TGTGCCAGCAGCCCGCGACCAACAGGGCCGAATACTGAAGCTTTCTTT	CASSPRPTGPNTEAFF
TRBV5-1	TRBD1	TRBJ2-1	few	TGCGCCAGCAGCCCGGGACAGCAACTCAATGAGCAGTTCTTC	CASSPGQQLNEQFF
TRBV7-2	.	TRBJ2-1	.	TGTGCCAGCAGCTTAGTTGGTTCGGGGACTTCCCCCAACAATGAGCAGTTCTTC	CASSLVGSGTSPNNEQFF
TRBV28	TRBD1	TRBJ2-2	few	TGTGCCAGCAGCCTCTTGGACAGGTTTGCGGCCGGGGAGCTGTTTTTT	CASSLLDRFAAGELFF
TRBV27	TRBD2	TRBJ2-1	.	TGTGCCAGCAGTTTAAGCCGACTAGCGGGAGTCAATGAGCAGTTCTTC	CASSLSRLAGVNEQFF
TRBV2	.	TRBJ1-4	.	TGTGCCAGCACCCCACAGCTGAATGAAAAACTGTTTTTT	CASTPQLNEKLFF
TRBV29-1	TRBD1	TRBJ1-1	few	TGCAGCGCGGAAGGGAAAGGGGGCTTCTCTGAAGCTTTCTTT	CSAEGKGGFSEAFF
TRBV6-1	TRBD1	TRBJ2-7	.	TGTGCCAGCGGGACAGGGGGCTACGAGCAGTACTTC	CASGTGGYEQYF
TRBV30	.	TRBJ2-3	few	TGTGCCTGGACGCGGGTAGATACGCAGTATTTT	CAWTRVDTQYF
TRBV9	.	TRBJ2-1	few	TGTGCCAGCAGCGCCCGGTGGGGCGGGACTTACAATGAGCAGTTCTTC	CASSARWGGTYNEQFF
TRBV18	.	TRBJ1-2	few	TGTGCCAGCTCACCAAACCCCGACAGATATGGCTACACCTTC	CASSPNPDRYGYTF
TRBV27	TRBD1	TRBJ1-5	few	TGTGCCAGCAGTACATCCCGGGACAGGGTTTATAGCAATCAGCCCCAGCATTTT	CASSTSRDRVYSNQPQHF
TRBV7-9	TRBD1	TRBJ1-1	few	TGTGCCAGCAGCTCGACAGGGAAGGGGGATGAAGCTTTCTTT	CASSSTGKGDEAFF
TRBV2	TRBD1	TRBJ2-2	.	TGTGCCAGCAAAATGGGACAGGGGGCGGTCGGGGAGCTGTTTTTT	CASKMGQGAVGELFF
TRBV9	.	TRBJ1-2	.	TGTGCCAGCAGCGTAGACAGTACGTATGGCTACACCTTC	CASSVDSTYGYTF
TRBV19	.	TRBJ2-5	.	TGTGCCAGTAGGATTACAGGGGAGGAGAAGACCCAGTACTTC	CASRITGEEKTQYF
TRBV30	.	TRBJ2-1	few	TGTGCCTGGATTCAGGGGAGTAACGATGAGCAGTTCTTC	CAWIQGSNDEQFF
TRBV5-6	.	TRBJ2-3	few	TGTGCCAGCAGCTCTGCCGCGAGACTAGGGCAGTATTTT	CASSSAARLGQYF
TRBV7-9	.	TRBJ2-2	.	TGTGCCAGCAGCTTCGACGGCGGGAACACCGGGGAGCTGTTTTTT	CASSFDGGNTGELFF
TRBV10-3	TRBD2	TRBJ2-4	few	TGTGCCATCGGGAGAAGCGGGAGGCCCGACGTACAGTACTTC	CAIGRSGRPDVQYF
TRBV12-2	.	TRBJ2-1	.	TGTGCAAGTCGCCTCGGGGAGACCTACAATGAGCAGTTCTTC	CASRLGETYNEQFF
TRBV18	.	TRBJ2-7	.	TGTGCCAGCTCGGCGACAGAAGGCTACGAGCAGTACTTC	CASSATEGYEQYF
TRBV15	TRBD1	TRBJ2-4	few	TGTGCCACCAGCAGAGGACAGGGGGAAAACATTCAGTACTTC	CATSRGQGENIQYF
TRBV2	TRBD1	TRBJ1-2	.	TGTGCCAGCAGCCGGGACAGCACTAACTATGGCTACACCTTC	CASSRDSTNYGYTF
TRBV25-1	TRBD1	TRBJ1-5	once	TGTGCCAGCAGCCTGGGACAGGGTAATCAGCCCCAGCATTTT	CASSLGQGNQPQHF
TRBV2	.	TRBJ2-4	.	TGTGCCAGCACCTGGGGACAACTAGCCAAAAACATTCAGTACTTC	CASTWGQLAKNIQYF
TRBV7-2	TRBD2	TRBJ2-3	.	TGTGCCAGCAGGACTAGCGGGGGACCCGATACGCAGTATTTT	CASRTSGGPDTQYF
TRBV19	TRBD1	TRBJ1-5	few	TGTGCCAGCAACACCCGGGACAGGGTTCATCAGCCCCAGCATTTT	CASNTRDRVHQPQHF
TRBV14	.	TRBJ2-7	.	TGTGCCAGCAGCCCCGCCAGTCCTAGTCTGGAGGGGAAGCAGTACTTC	CASSPASPSLEGKQYF
TRBV5-1	.	TRBJ1-2	few	TGCGCCAGCAGCTTGGGTCAGGGCGCTAACTATGGCTACACCTTC	CASSLGQGANYGYTF
TRBV30	.	TRBJ1-3	.	TGTGCCTGGAGTGTTGGAGGGTCTGGAAACACCATATATTTT	CAWSVGGSGNTIYF
TRBV30	TRBD2	TRBJ2-1	.	TGTGCCTGGAGTGGACTGCTAGCGGGAGATCGTTGGTCCTACAATGAGCAGTTCTTC	CAWSGLLAGDRWSYNEQFF
TRBV19	TRBD1	TRBJ1-1	few	TGTGCCAGTAGTATAGGATGGGACAGGGTTGCTGAAGCTTTCTTT	CASSIGWDRVAEAFF
TRBV11-2	TRBD2	TRBJ2-1	few	TGTGCCAGCAGCCCGCGACTAGCGGGAGGGGGATACAATGAGCAGTTCTTC	CASSPRLAGGGYNEQFF
TRBV7-2	.	TRBJ1-2	.	TGTGCTAGCAGCTTAGGTTTCGGTCCCACCACTTCCTTC	CASSLGFGPTTSF
TRBV29-1	TRBD2	TRBJ2-7	.	TGCAGCGTTGGACTAGCGGGGTTCTACGAGCAGTACTTC	CSVGLAGFYEQYF
TRBV5-1	.	TRBJ2-6	few	TGCGCCAGCATTGCCGGTTCTGGGGCCAACGTCCTGACTTTC	CASIAGSGANVLTF
TRBV7-6	.	TRBJ2-3	.	TGTGCCAGCAGCTTAATAGCCCCGCCGGATACGCAGTATTTT	CASSLIAPPDTQYF
TRBV5-1	TRBD2	TRBJ2-1	.	TGCGCCAGCAGCCTCCCTCGTGGGGGGGGTGAGCAGTTCTTC	CASSLPRGGGEQFF
TRBV2	.	TRBJ1-2	.	TGTGCCAGCAGTGGGCAGGGCCTCTATGGCTACACCTTC	CASSGQGLYGYTF
TRBV7-2	.	TRBJ2-3	.	TGTGCCAGCAGCTTAGTTGGAGTGACAGATACGCAGTATTTT	CASSLVGVTDTQYF
TRBV15	.	TRBJ2-2	.	TGTGCCACCAGCAGAGATTATGGACCCGGGGTCGTCGGGGAGCTGTTTTTT	CATSRDYGPGVVGELFF